Detailed here is one TCR beta chain. This CDR3 is 19 amino acids long. CDR1 is SGHAT, CDR2 FQNNGV, per germline. V shed 5 bases and J 0 bases; nucleotides not matched to a gene: 16. Those who participated ranged in age from about 18 to 89 years and resided in 20 to 30 US areas. Participant-reported clinical history was the basis for cohort assignment. This record comes from a study of blood T cell repertoires in COVID-19. At the level of the study: Nucleic acid was either cDNA or gDNA, and it came from T cells, B-cell-depleted T cells, or PBMCs.

In the authors' workflow: Reference gene primer amplification gave nucleated cell count estimates. Some clones are missing from TCRdb's copy, which holds only in-frame ones; the method was immunoSEQ multiplex PCR. The V and J calls and clone size come from that table; D and trimming were worked out from the DNA. The data show fewer than 250,000 clones, 65% to 90% seen once. Material for sequencing was PBMCs or T cells enriched from blood (not recorded which). This receptor was identified in a woman in her thirties or forties with acute COVID-19. The chain is built from TRBV11-2 and TRBJ2-3; 8 nucleotides agree with TRBD2. The CDR3 sequence is CASSPSRHTSGASTDTQYF. In nucleotides, the CDR3 is TGTGCCAGCAGCCCGTCAAGACACACTAGCGGAGCTAGCACAGATACGCAGTATTTT.